A selection of T cell receptor beta chains follows, all from one sample in a study of blood T cell repertoires in COVID-19. The data were produced by immunoSEQ multiplex PCR, yet TCRdb's version contains in-frame clones alone and is incomplete. The top ten clones hold 13% to 15% of a sample with 150,000 to 200,000 clones, roughly 88% of them seen once. Sample: PBMCs or T cells enriched from blood (not recorded which). The receptors here all came from a man in his fifties who had recovered from COVID-19. Both conserved end residues are part of each CDR3. Each record gives: clone size, V gene, CDR3 length, D gene, J gene, CDR3 protein, CDR3 DNA. A D gene is named only where the DNA matches it firmly. Clone size is stated in some rows and not others, as once, few, many or a class when expanded.

.,TRBV4-2,15,.,TRBJ2-7,CASSQEWGEAYEQYF,TGTGCCAGCAGCCAAGAGTGGGGGGAAGCTTACGAGCAGTACTTC
.,TRBV4-2,17,TRBD1,TRBJ1-2,CASSPTGTGKANYGYTF,TGTGCCAGCAGCCCGACCGGGACAGGAAAAGCTAACTATGGCTACACCTTC
.,TRBV24-1,15,TRBD1,TRBJ2-5,CATSDPSGTEETQYF,TGTGCCACCAGTGACCCGTCTGGGACAGAAGAGACCCAGTACTTC
.,TRBV4-2,14,TRBD2,TRBJ2-1,CASSQVAGDNEQFF,TGTGCCAGCAGCCAAGTAGCGGGGGACAATGAGCAGTTCTTC
.,TRBV19,16,TRBD1,TRBJ1-5,CASSSGTGRSNQPQHF,TGTGCCAGTAGTTCGGGGACAGGTCGGAGCAATCAGCCCCAGCATTTT
.,TRBV5-1,15,TRBD1,TRBJ1-1,CASTPGQGGGTEAFF,TGCGCCAGCACCCCGGGACAGGGAGGCGGAACTGAAGCTTTCTTT
.,TRBV7-9,11,.,TRBJ2-1,CASSSRNEQFF,TGTGCCAGCAGCTCTAGGAATGAGCAGTTCTTC
.,TRBV28,15,.,TRBJ1-2,CASSSRKGGAYGYTF,TGTGCCAGCAGTTCAAGAAAAGGGGGTGCGTATGGCTACACCTTC
.,TRBV5-1,12,TRBD1,TRBJ1-1,CASSQGQPPPFF,TGCGCCAGCAGCCAGGGACAGCCACCACCTTTCTTT
.,TRBV2,15,.,TRBJ1-6,CASTPWEGSNSPLHF,TGTGCCAGCACTCCTTGGGAGGGTTCCAATTCACCCCTCCACTTT
.,TRBV27,15,TRBD1,TRBJ1-2,CASSLSGTGAYGYTF,TGTGCCAGCAGTTTATCGGGGACAGGGGCTTATGGCTACACCTTC
.,TRBV5-4,14,TRBD1,TRBJ1-1,CASRLQGANTEAFF,TGTGCCAGCAGATTACAGGGGGCGAACACTGAAGCTTTCTTT
.,TRBV7-6,15,.,TRBJ1-1,CASSGAGAMNTEAFF,TGTGCCAGCAGCGGGGCAGGGGCCATGAACACTGAAGCTTTCTTT
.,TRBV18,17,.,TRBJ1-1,CASSAAGAPPPIGEAFF,TGTGCCAGCTCAGCCGCAGGGGCCCCGCCACCAATTGGAGAAGCTTTCTTT
.,TRBV7-2,14,.,TRBJ1-2,CASSPSSGLIGYTF,TGTGCCAGCAGCCCATCATCAGGGTTGATTGGCTACACCTTC
.,TRBV18,14,.,TRBJ2-5,CASSPLPVKETQYF,TGTGCCAGCTCACCACTTCCAGTGAAAGAGACCCAGTACTTC
.,TRBV9,18,TRBD2,TRBJ2-3,CASSVGLAGQSGTDTQYF,TGTGCCAGCAGCGTAGGACTAGCGGGGCAGTCTGGCACAGATACGCAGTATTTT
.,TRBV2,14,TRBD1,TRBJ1-5,CASTRTGVSQPQHF,TGTGCCAGCACGCGGACAGGCGTGAGTCAGCCCCAGCATTTT
.,TRBV19,19,TRBD1,TRBJ1-2,CASSVRIGTAPPGNYGYTF,TGTGCCAGTAGCGTACGCATCGGGACAGCCCCTCCAGGGAACTATGGCTACACCTTC
few,TRBV28,14,.,TRBJ2-3,CASSLSAGPDTQYF,TGTGCCAGCAGTTTATCGGCAGGGCCCGATACGCAGTATTTT
.,TRBV6-1,15,.,TRBJ1-2,CASSEALSGGYGYTF,TGTGCCAGCAGTGAAGCTTTGTCGGGAGGCTATGGCTACACCTTC
.,TRBV19,15,TRBD1,TRBJ1-2,CASSTQGQPNYGYTF,TGTGCCAGTAGTACCCAGGGACAGCCAAACTATGGCTACACCTTC
.,TRBV7-9,14,.,TRBJ1-4,CASTLVGYSEKLFF,TGTGCCAGCACCTTGGTCGGGTATTCGGAAAAACTGTTTTTT
.,TRBV15,17,.,TRBJ1-5,CATSRDPTRVGSQPQHF,TGTGCCACCAGCAGAGATCCGACTCGGGTCGGTTCGCAGCCCCAGCATTTT
.,TRBV9,15,.,TRBJ1-2,CASSVEQTPNYGYTF,TGTGCCAGCAGCGTAGAACAGACCCCTAACTATGGCTACACCTTC
.,TRBV30,18,.,TRBJ1-2,CAWSGRTASYPTNYGYTF,TGTGCCTGGAGTGGAAGGACAGCGTCGTATCCGACTAACTATGGCTACACCTTC
.,TRBV5-1,16,TRBD2,TRBJ2-1,CASSKGTSGGYNEQFF,TGCGCCAGCAGCAAAGGGACTAGCGGGGGGTACAATGAGCAGTTCTTC
.,TRBV9,14,TRBD1,TRBJ1-4,CASSAGQGDGKLFF,TGTGCCAGCAGCGCGGGACAGGGCGACGGAAAACTGTTTTTT
.,TRBV19,17,.,TRBJ1-5,CASSVTWGVGVNQPQHF,TGTGCCAGTAGTGTAACATGGGGAGTGGGAGTAAATCAGCCCCAGCATTTT
.,TRBV2,14,TRBD1,TRBJ2-7,CASNLGQGVSEQYF,TGTGCCAGCAATTTGGGACAGGGAGTAAGCGAGCAGTACTTC
.,TRBV7-3,15,TRBD1,TRBJ2-1,CASSLGQGAYNEQFF,TGTGCCAGCAGCTTAGGGCAGGGGGCTTACAATGAGCAGTTCTTC
.,TRBV27,17,TRBD2,TRBJ2-2,CASSTDPGGPSTGELFF,TGTGCCAGCAGTACGGACCCGGGGGGGCCCTCCACCGGGGAGCTGTTTTTT
once,TRBV5-1,16,TRBD1,TRBJ1-2,CASSLGTGTANYGYTF,TGCGCCAGCAGCTTGGGCACCGGGACAGCTAACTATGGCTACACCTTC
.,TRBV18,16,.,TRBJ1-6,CASSPRQGRRNSPLHF,TGTGCCAGCTCACCACGTCAGGGGCGCCGGAATTCACCCCTCCACTTT
.,TRBV5-8,12,.,TRBJ1-1,CASSFPRTEAFF,TGTGCCAGCAGCTTTCCTCGCACTGAAGCTTTCTTT
.,TRBV27,15,.,TRBJ1-5,CASSFTPYRVQPQHF,TGTGCCAGCAGTTTCACACCCTACAGGGTCCAGCCCCAGCATTTT
.,TRBV6-5,13,TRBD1,TRBJ1-1,CASSYSKGQQAFF,TGTGCCAGCAGTTACTCGAAGGGACAGCAAGCTTTCTTT
.,TRBV7-9,12,.,TRBJ1-4,CASSTGSTRLFF,TGTGCCAGCAGTACGGGTAGTACTCGGCTGTTTTTT
.,TRBV19,11,.,TRBJ2-5,CASSTAGTQYF,TGTGCCAGTAGTACAGCGGGGACCCAGTACTTC
.,TRBV19,14,TRBD2,TRBJ2-7,CASSIAGVPYEQYF,TGTGCCAGTAGTATTGCGGGGGTCCCCTACGAGCAGTACTTC
.,TRBV19,15,.,TRBJ1-1,CASSMAGLRDTEAFF,TGTGCCAGTAGTATGGCAGGCTTGCGGGACACTGAAGCTTTCTTT
.,TRBV5-1,14,TRBD1,TRBJ1-5,CASSLEQGGKPQHF,TGCGCCAGCAGCTTGGAACAGGGGGGTAAGCCCCAGCATTTT
.,TRBV30,14,TRBD1,TRBJ1-5,CAWRPTGGNQPQHF,TGTGCCTGGAGGCCCACAGGGGGCAATCAGCCCCAGCATTTT
.,TRBV9,11,.,TRBJ1-2,CASSELYGYTF,TGTGCCAGCAGCGAACTATATGGCTACACCTTC
.,TRBV19,14,.,TRBJ1-6,CASSIGTGNSPLHF,TGTGCCAGTAGTATCGGGACTGGTAATTCACCCCTCCACTTT
few,TRBV19,14,.,TRBJ2-2,CASSIGRNTGELFF,TGTGCCAGTAGTATCGGGAGGAACACCGGGGAGCTGTTTTTT
.,TRBV11-2,14,.,TRBJ1-6,CASSPQTSNSPLHF,TGTGCCAGCAGTCCCCAGACTTCTAATTCACCCCTCCACTTT
.,TRBV18,16,TRBD2,TRBJ2-5,CASSPATSGGWETQYF,TGTGCCAGCTCACCAGCGACTAGCGGGGGTTGGGAGACCCAGTACTTC
.,TRBV19,15,.,TRBJ1-5,CASIQQELRNQPQHF,TGTGCCAGTATCCAACAGGAACTTAGAAATCAGCCCCAGCATTTT
.,TRBV5-8,14,.,TRBJ1-1,CASSLLQGNTEAFF,TGTGCCAGCAGCTTGTTACAGGGGAACACTGAAGCTTTCTTT